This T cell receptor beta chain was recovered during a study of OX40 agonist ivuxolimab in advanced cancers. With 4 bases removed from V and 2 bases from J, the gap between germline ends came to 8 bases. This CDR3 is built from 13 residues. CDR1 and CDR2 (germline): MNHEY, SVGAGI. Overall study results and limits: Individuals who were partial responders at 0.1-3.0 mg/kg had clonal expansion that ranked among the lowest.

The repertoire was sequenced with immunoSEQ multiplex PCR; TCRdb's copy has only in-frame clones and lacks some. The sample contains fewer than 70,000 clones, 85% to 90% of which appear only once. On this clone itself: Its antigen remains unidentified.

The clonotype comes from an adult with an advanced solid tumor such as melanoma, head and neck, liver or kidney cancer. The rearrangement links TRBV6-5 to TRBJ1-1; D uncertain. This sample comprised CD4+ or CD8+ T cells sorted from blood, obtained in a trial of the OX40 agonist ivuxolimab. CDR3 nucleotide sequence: TGTGCCAGCAGTTCAGCCTTTAACACTGAAGCTTTCTTT. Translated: CASSSAFNTEAFF.